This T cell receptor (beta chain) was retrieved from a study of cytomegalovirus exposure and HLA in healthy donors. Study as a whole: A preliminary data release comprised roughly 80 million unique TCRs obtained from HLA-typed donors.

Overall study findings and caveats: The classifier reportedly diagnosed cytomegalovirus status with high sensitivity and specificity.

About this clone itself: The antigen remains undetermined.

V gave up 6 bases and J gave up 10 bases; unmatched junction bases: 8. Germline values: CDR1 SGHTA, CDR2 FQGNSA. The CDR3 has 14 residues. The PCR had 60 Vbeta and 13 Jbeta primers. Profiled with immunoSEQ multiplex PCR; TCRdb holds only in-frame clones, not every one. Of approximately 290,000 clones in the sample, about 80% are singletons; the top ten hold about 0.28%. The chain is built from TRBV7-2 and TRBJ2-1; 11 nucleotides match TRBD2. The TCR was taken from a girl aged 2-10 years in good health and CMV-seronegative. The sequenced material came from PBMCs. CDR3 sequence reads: CASSKTSGTGEQFF. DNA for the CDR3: TGTGCCAGCAGTAAGACTAGCGGGACGGGCGAGCAGTTCTTC.